This entry lists 5 T cell receptor beta chains sequenced from one sample in a study of T cell responses to AZD1222 COVID-19 vaccine. TCRdb keeps only in-frame clones here, not all; method: immunoSEQ multiplex PCR. Of under 200,000 clones in the sample, under 95% were seen once. This material consisted of peripheral blood, taken on day 0 of AZD1222 vaccination. The receptors here all came from an adult in good health.

The chain employs TRBV5-1 and TRBJ2-2, with a tentative D call TRBD2 (5 bases). The V gene lost 4 bases and the J gene lost 6 bases, with 10 bases spanning the gap. Germline V gene data show CDR1 as SGHRS and CDR2 as YFSETQ. The CDR3 runs to 13 residues. The CDR3 DNA reads as TGCGCCAGCAGCACTAGTCTTCCCGGGGAGCTGTTTTTT. Protein: CASSTSLPGELFF.

Here the CDR3 DNA reads TGTGCCACCGGGACTAGTACTGGCGAGCAGTACTTC. Residues: CATGTSTGEQYF. V is TRBV28 and J is TRBJ2-7; 8 nucleotides line up with TRBD2. The CDR3 contains 12 residues. Per germline, CDR1 MDHEN and CDR2 SYDVKM. The trim removed 10 bases at V and 6 bases at J, leaving 8 bases unmatched.

The J gene is TRBJ2-5, the V gene TRBV3-1 (or the pseudogene TRBV3-2), with unresolved D. The CDR3 runs 13 residues. In germline, CDR1 is LGHDT, CDR2 YNNKEL (reference sequence). V lost 6 bases and J 5 bases, leaving 13 bases between the germline ends. The CDR3 reads CASSQTLRETQYF. As DNA, the CDR3 is TGTGCCAGCAGTCAGACCCTAAGGGAGACCCAGTACTTC.

The chain couples TRBV5-6 to TRBJ2-1; 7 bases are a match to TRBD1. CDR3 length: 15 residues. J was trimmed by 4 bases and V by 0 bases; bases with no gene match: 4. Germline V gene data show CDR1 as SGHDT and CDR2 as YYEEEE. The CDR3 loop reads CASSLVGTEYNEQFF. CDR3 DNA sequence: TGTGCCAGCAGCTTGGTAGGGACAGAATACAATGAGCAGTTCTTC.

V gene TRBV6-2 or TRBV6-3 combines with J gene TRBJ2-3; 8 bases fit TRBD2. The CDR3 totals 15 residues. Germline V gene sequence: CDR1 MNHEY, CDR2 SVGEGT. V was clipped by 0 bases and J by 2 bases; unmatched bases: 1. This chain's CDR3 is CASSYSSGNTDTQYF. CDR3 DNA: TGTGCCAGCAGTTACTCTAGCGGGAACACAGATACGCAGTATTTT.